The 12 T cell receptor beta chains below were found in one sample sequenced in a study of identifying expanded T cells in peripheral blood. Sequencing used immunoSEQ multiplex PCR; TCRdb keeps in-frame clones, though not all of them. The sample records 75,000 to 90,000 clones, approximately 90% being singletons. Sequenced input: blood. The receptor source for this set is a person aged 18 to 70 in good health.

The chain combines TRBV7-8 with TRBJ2-3; TRBD2 matches 10 bases. V shed 5 bases and J 2 bases; nucleotides not matched to a gene: 4. In germline, CDR1 is SGHVS, CDR2 FQNEAQ. The CDR3 covers 15 residues. Here the CDR3 reads CASSPSGGTTDTQYF. CDR3 in DNA: TGTGCCAGCAGCCCTAGCGGGGGAACCACAGATACGCAGTATTTT.

This chain uses TRBV18 with TRBJ1-1; D not certain. Looked up from germline, CDR1 is KGHSH and CDR2 is LQKENI. This CDR3 is 13 amino acids long. V lost 3 bases and J 7 bases, leaving 12 bases between the germline ends. The CDR3: CASSPNRDGEAFF. DNA for the CDR3: TGTGCCAGCTCACCCAATCGAGATGGTGAAGCTTTCTTT.

The V and J genes are TRBV27 and TRBJ2-7; D might be TRBD1 or TRBD2, each matching 6 bases. Germline V lookup: CDR1 MNHEY, CDR2 SMNVEV (reference sequence). The CDR3 sequence is 17 residues long. V lost 2 bases and J lost 2, with 19 bases in between. CDR3 bases: TGTGCCAGCAGTTTAAGTGGGGGGACACCCTTTACCTACGAGCAGTACTTC. Translation gives CASSLSGGTPFTYEQYF.

This chain joins TRBV18 and TRBJ1-5; D not certain. The CDR3 has 14 amino acids. Germline V gene sequence: CDR1 KGHSH, CDR2 LQKENI. The germline V and J ends were trimmed by 2 bases and 7 bases, with 12 bases remaining between them. The CDR3 DNA is TGTGCCAGCTCACCAGAGGGATTGGGCCAGCCCCAGCATTTT. This sequence encodes CASSPEGLGQPQHF.

The table lists this clone with a count of one. This chain links TRBV7-2 with TRBJ2-3, with unresolved D. Trimming took 4 bases from V and 4 from J, leaving 6 bases between them. The CDR3 contains 12 residues. In germline, CDR1 is SGHTA, CDR2 FQGNSA. The CDR3 DNA sequence: TGTGCCAGCAGCTCCCCGCCAGATACGCAGTATTTT. Translating gives CASSSPPDTQYF.

The J gene is TRBJ1-5, the V gene TRBV7-9; D not certain. Trimming removed 3 bases at V and 1 base at J, with 10 bases between. Germline V CDR1 and CDR2: SEHNR, FQNEAQ (reference sequence). CDR3 length: 15 residues. The CDR3 DNA is TGTGCCAGCAGCTTTGAAAGTGCCAGCAATCAGCCCCAGCATTTT. Its protein product is CASSFESASNQPQHF.

This clone was picked up a small number of times. This chain links TRBV5-5 with TRBJ2-1; 8 positions agree with TRBD2. Germline lookup yields CDR1 SGHKS and CDR2 YYEKEE (reference sequence). The CDR3 covers 16 residues. Losses at the gene ends were 0 bases for V and 5 bases for J; bases not matched to a gene: 7. The DNA of the CDR3 is TGTGCCAGCAGCTTGGTAGCGGGAAGTAGAAACAATGAGCAGTTCTTC. It codes for CASSLVAGSRNNEQFF.

V gene TRBV7-8 combines with J gene TRBJ1-5; 7 bases map to TRBD1. The CDR3 has 15 residues. Germline V lookup: CDR1 SGHVS, CDR2 FQNEAQ. V dropped 1 base and J dropped 6; count of bases not matched to a gene: 6. The CDR3 here is CASSLGRGGVQPQHF. The CDR3 DNA reads as TGTGCCAGCAGCTTAGGCAGGGGGGGTGTTCAGCCCCAGCATTTT.

This chain joins TRBV6-5 and TRBJ2-7; the D gene is possibly TRBD2 (5 bases). The CDR3 is made up of 13 amino acids. CDR1 MNHEY and CDR2 SVGAGI come from the germline V gene. Trimming pared 3 bases from V and 4 bases from J, leaving 10 bases between. CDR3 sequence reads: CASSYEGWYEQYF. CDR3 coding DNA: TGTGCCAGCAGTTATGAGGGATGGTACGAGCAGTACTTC.

This clone was counted once. V usage is TRBV19 and J usage is TRBJ1-2; 10 positions agree with TRBD1. CDR1 is LNHDA and CDR2 is SQIVND in the germline V gene (reference sequence). This CDR3 has 14 residues. J gave up 4 bases and V 5 bases, and 4 bases lay outside the gene matches. CDR3 sequence (DNA): TGTGCCAGTAGTTACTGGGACAGGGGCTATGGCTACACCTTC. Its translation: CASSYWDRGYGYTF.

J is TRBJ1-2 and V is TRBV6-1, with D perhaps matching TRBD1 (6 bases). The CDR3 consists of 16 residues. In germline, CDR1 is MNHNS, CDR2 SASEGT. Trimming left V 4 bases short and J 7 bases short, with 22 bases between. This CDR3 reads CASSGGGWTIHSGYTF. The DNA of the CDR3 is TGTGCCAGCAGTGGAGGGGGATGGACCATCCATAGTGGCTACACCTTC.

This clone was seen only once. The J gene is TRBJ2-2, the V gene TRBV19; 8 bases are a match to TRBD1. CDR1 and CDR2 (germline): LNHDA, SQIVND (reference sequence). Unmatched junction bases numbered 11, after V lost 8 bases and J lost 6 bases. This CDR3 has 15 amino acids. CDR3 loop: CASSLLGQGPGELFF. CDR3 sequence (DNA): TGTGCCAGTTCCCTTCTAGGACAGGGCCCCGGGGAGCTGTTTTTT.